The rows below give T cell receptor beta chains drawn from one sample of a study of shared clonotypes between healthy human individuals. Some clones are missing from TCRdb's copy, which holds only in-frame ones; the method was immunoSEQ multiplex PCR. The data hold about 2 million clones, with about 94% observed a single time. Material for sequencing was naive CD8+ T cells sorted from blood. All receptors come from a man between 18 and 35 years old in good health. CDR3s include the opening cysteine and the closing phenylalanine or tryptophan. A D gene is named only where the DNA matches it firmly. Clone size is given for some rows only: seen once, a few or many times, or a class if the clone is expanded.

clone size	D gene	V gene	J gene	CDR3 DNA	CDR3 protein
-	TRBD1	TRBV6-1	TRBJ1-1	TGTGCCAGCAGTGAAGTTCCGGGGGCCAGGGGGCATTACGGCACTGAAGCTTTCTTT	CASSEVPGARGHYGTEAFF
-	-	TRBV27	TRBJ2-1	TGTGCCAGCAGTAAGGGGGTGAGTGGGTACAATGAGCAGTTCTTC	CASSKGVSGYNEQFF
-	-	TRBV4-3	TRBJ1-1	TGCGCCAGCAGCCAATCCCCCACAGATTGGAACACTGAAGCTTTCTTT	CASSQSPTDWNTEAFF
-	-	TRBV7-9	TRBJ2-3	TGTGCCAGCAGCGGGGGGCTGGCAGATACGCAGTATTTT	CASSGGLADTQYF
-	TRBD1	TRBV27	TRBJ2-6	TGTGCCAGCAGTCCAGGGGGCCCTGGGGCCAACGTCCTGACTTTC	CASSPGGPGANVLTF
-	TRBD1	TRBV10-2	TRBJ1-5	TGCGCCAGCAGTGAGGGACAGGGAGTGGGTCAGCCCCAGCATTTT	CASSEGQGVGQPQHF
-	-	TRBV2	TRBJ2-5	TGTGCCAGTAGGGGAGAGGAGACCCAGTACTTC	CASRGEETQYF
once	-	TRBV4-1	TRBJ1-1	TGCGCCAGCAGCCAAGAGGGGCCGGATCTGAACACTGAAGCTTTCTTT	CASSQEGPDLNTEAFF
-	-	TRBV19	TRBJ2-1	TGTGCCAGTAGTATAGACCAGGCTCCCTACAATGAGCAGTTCTTC	CASSIDQAPYNEQFF
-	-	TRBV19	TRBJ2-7	TGTGCCAGTAGTACCACGCCAGAGTACGAGCAGTACTTC	CASSTTPEYEQYF
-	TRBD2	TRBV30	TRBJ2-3	TGTGCCTGGACCTTCGGGGGGTCGGCAGATACGCAGTATTTT	CAWTFGGSADTQYF
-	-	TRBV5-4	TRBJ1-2	TGTGCCAGCAGCCCTCAGGGCGAAAACTATGGCTACACCTTC	CASSPQGENYGYTF
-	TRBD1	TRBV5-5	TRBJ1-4	TGTGCCAGCAGCAGGACAGGGGGGGACGAAAAACTGTTTTTT	CASSRTGGDEKLFF
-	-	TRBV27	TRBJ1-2	TGTGCCAGCAGTCACCGGGACGGACTCCTCTATGGCTACACCTTC	CASSHRDGLLYGYTF
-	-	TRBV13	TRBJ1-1	TGTGCCAGCAGCTTAGAGGGTATAAGCATGAACACTGAAGCTTTCTTT	CASSLEGISMNTEAFF
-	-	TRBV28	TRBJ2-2	TGTGCCAGCAGTTTATTTTTGAAGGGCACCGGGGAGCTGTTTTTT	CASSLFLKGTGELFF
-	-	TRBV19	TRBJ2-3	TGTGCCAGTAGTATCCCTAGCGCAGATACGCAGTATTTT	CASSIPSADTQYF
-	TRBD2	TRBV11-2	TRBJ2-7	TGTGCCAGCAGGGGGGGGAGGGAAACCTACGAGCAGTACTTC	CASRGGRETYEQYF
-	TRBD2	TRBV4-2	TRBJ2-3	TGTGCCAGCAGCCAAGAACTAGCGGGAGACACAGATACGCAGTATTTT	CASSQELAGDTDTQYF
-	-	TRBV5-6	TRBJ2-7	TGTGCCAGCAGCTTGGAAGGCGTGGCTTACTACGAGCAGTACTTC	CASSLEGVAYYEQYF
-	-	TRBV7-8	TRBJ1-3	TGTGCCAGCAGCCTGGACAGTCGTGAAAACACCATATATTTT	CASSLDSRENTIYF
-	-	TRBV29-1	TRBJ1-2	TGCAGCGTCGTGGGCGACATGGAGGGCTACACCTTC	CSVVGDMEGYTF
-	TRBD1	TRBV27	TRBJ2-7	TGTGCCAGCAGTCCATCTTCCGGACAGGTAAACTACGAGCAGTACTTC	CASSPSSGQVNYEQYF
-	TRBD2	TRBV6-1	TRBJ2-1	TGTGCCAGCAGTGAAACCGGGACTAGCGGGGCCCCCTGGAATGAGCAGTTCTTC	CASSETGTSGAPWNEQFF
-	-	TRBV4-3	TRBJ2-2	TGCGCCAGCAGCCAAGACGAATCCGTCCGGCGGGAGCTGTTTTTT	CASSQDESVRRELFF